These T cell receptor beta chains were read from a single sample in a study of vaccination effects on CD4 cells after COVID-19. Generated by immunoSEQ multiplex PCR, the TCRdb table keeps only in-frame clones and is missing some. In the table there are roughly 73,000 clones, over 65% of which are singletons. These receptors lack a known antigen. Material: CD4+ T cells from PBMCs cultured with HIV peptides, obtained before COVID-19 vaccination. These receptors were taken from a human donor who had a prior SARS-CoV-2 infection. Both conserved end residues are part of each CDR3. The D gene is left open where the match is weak. Clone size is given for some rows only: seen once, a few or many times, or a class if the clone is expanded.

>TRBJ1-2|TRBV9|.|.
TGTGCCAGCAGCGTACTCCCAGGGGCGCACGGCTACACCTTC
CASSVLPGAHGYTF
>TRBJ2-7|TRBV27|once|.
TGTGCCAGCAGTTTATCTCACCGGGTACCCTACGAGCAGTACTTC
CASSLSHRVPYEQYF
>TRBJ2-3|TRBV19|once|.
TGTGCCAGTAGTATGTTGTTGGGGGAGGCCACAGATACGCAGTATTTT
CASSMLLGEATDTQYF
>TRBJ2-5|TRBV7-3|.|.
TGTGCCAGCAGCTTAGGTGGGGGTTCGGAGACCCAGTACTTC
CASSLGGGSETQYF
>TRBJ2-7|TRBV6-5|.|.
TGTGCCAGCAGGAGACAGGCGCTCTCCTACGAGCAGTACTTC
CASRRQALSYEQYF
>TRBJ2-1|TRBV2|.|.
TGTGCCAGCAGTGGAGGCGTTGCGGTCTCCTACAATGAGCAGTTCTTC
CASSGGVAVSYNEQFF
>TRBJ2-1|TRBV7-2|once|.
TGTGCCAGCAGCTTAGGAGGGGTCTTGGTCCCATACAATGAGCAGTTCTTC
CASSLGGVLVPYNEQFF
>TRBJ1-1|TRBV3-1/TRBV3-2|.|TRBD1
TGTGCCAGCAGCCGGAGGGGGCAGGCTGAAGCTTTCTTT
CASSRRGQAEAFF
>TRBJ2-1|TRBV12-3/TRBV12-4|few|.
TGTGCCAGCAGTTTAGCTAGCTACAATGAGCAGTTCTTC
CASSLASYNEQFF
>TRBJ1-1|TRBV6-2/TRBV6-3|.|.
TGTGCCAGCAGTTACTCGTTTTCTCGGCTCGTGAGCACTGAAGCTTTCTTT
CASSYSFSRLVSTEAFF
>TRBJ2-1|TRBV5-6|few|.
TGTGCCAGCAGCTTCGGCGGGATTTTGTGGAATGAGCAGTTCTTC
CASSFGGILWNEQFF
>TRBJ1-4|TRBV2|.|.
TGTGCCAGCAGTGTCGGGATCGGGGAAAAACTGTTTTTT
CASSVGIGEKLFF
>TRBJ2-3|TRBV5-1|.|.
TGCGCCAGCAGCCGGGGGTTGAAGGGTAGCGCAGATACGCAGTATTTT
CASSRGLKGSADTQYF
>TRBJ2-3|TRBV19|.|TRBD2
TGTGCCAGTAGTTTTGGACTAGCGGGAGGAGACGTACTTCCAGATACGCAGTATTTT
CASSFGLAGGDVLPDTQYF
>TRBJ1-5|TRBV12-3/TRBV12-4|.|.
TGTGCCAGCAGTATTACGGGGGAACAGCCCCAGCATTTT
CASSITGEQPQHF
>TRBJ1-1|TRBV5-6|.|.
TGTGCCAGCAGCCGGGGGGTGGGGAACACTGAAGCTTTCTTT
CASSRGVGNTEAFF
>TRBJ1-2|TRBV12-3/TRBV12-4|once|.
TGTGCCAGCAGTTACGGCAACTATGGCTACACCTTC
CASSYGNYGYTF
>TRBJ1-1|TRBV6-5|.|.
TGTGCCAGCAGTACGATCAGAAGTGAAGCTTTCTTT
CASSTIRSEAFF
>TRBJ1-1|TRBV19|.|.
TGTGCCAGTCGTCGAGAAGGAGTTATGAACACTGAAGCTTTCTTT
CASRREGVMNTEAFF
>TRBJ2-5|TRBV5-6|.|.
TGTGCCAGCAGTCGGCCGGGACCACAAGAGACCCAGTACTTC
CASSRPGPQETQYF
>TRBJ1-2|TRBV4-1|.|.
TGCGCCAGCAGCCAAGGAGTAGGCCAGGGCCTTGGCTACACCTTC
CASSQGVGQGLGYTF
>TRBJ2-7|TRBV5-1|.|.
TGCGCCAGCAGCTTGGCGCCAGAGACCCACGAGCAGTACTTC
CASSLAPETHEQYF
>TRBJ1-5|TRBV30|.|.
TGTGCCTGGAGTGTTCAGGATGATCAGCCCCAGCATTTT
CAWSVQDDQPQHF
>TRBJ2-3|TRBV11-2|.|TRBD1
TGTGCCAGCAGGTCCCCGAGGGGGCGTCTCAGAGATACGCAGTATTTT
CASRSPRGRLRDTQYF
>TRBJ1-2|TRBV3-1/TRBV3-2|.|TRBD1
TGTGCCAGCAGCCTCCGACAGGGAGGGTATGGCTACACCTTC
CASSLRQGGYGYTF
>TRBJ2-7|TRBV5-1|few|TRBD2
TGCGCCAGCAGCTGGGGGGGTGAGCAGTACTTC
CASSWGGEQYF
>TRBJ1-6|TRBV6-5|.|.
TGTGCCAGCTCCCCCACCTGGACACTTAATTCACCCCTCCACTTT
CASSPTWTLNSPLHF
>TRBJ2-5|TRBV2|.|.
TGTGCCAGCAGTCCCCGTTTGGCGATACAAGAGACCCAGTACTTC
CASSPRLAIQETQYF
>TRBJ2-7|TRBV14|once|.
TGTGCCAGCAGCCAATGGAATCGAAAATCCCACGAGCAGTACTTC
CASSQWNRKSHEQYF
>TRBJ2-1|TRBV7-2|.|.
TGTGCCAGCAGCTTTGGTTTGGAGCAGTTCTTC
CASSFGLEQFF
>TRBJ2-7|TRBV5-4|.|TRBD1
TGTGCCAGCAGCCCTCTATCCGGGACAGGGATGAGGAAGCAGTACTTC
CASSPLSGTGMRKQYF
>TRBJ2-5|TRBV5-1|.|TRBD1
TGCGCCAGCAGCTCAGAACCAGGGGGCTGGGAGACCCAGTACTTC
CASSSEPGGWETQYF
>TRBJ2-5|TRBV18|.|.
TGTGCCAGCTCACACTCAGATCCTAACCAAGAGACCCAGTACTTC
CASSHSDPNQETQYF
>TRBJ2-7|TRBV6-2/TRBV6-3|.|TRBD2
TGTGCCAGCAGCAAAGCATTAGCGGGACGCTACGAGCAGTACTTC
CASSKALAGRYEQYF
>TRBJ2-1|TRBV4-1|.|TRBD2
TGCGCCAGCAGCCAAGATGAGCAGCGGGGGGTCAATGAGCAGTTCTTC
CASSQDEQRGVNEQFF
>TRBJ1-2|TRBV6-5|.|.
TGTGCCAGCAGTAACGGAGCAGGGGACGGCTACACCTTC
CASSNGAGDGYTF
>TRBJ2-3|TRBV10-3|.|TRBD2
TGTGCCATCAGTGGTGGGACTAGCGGGAGCACAGATACGCAGTATTTT
CAISGGTSGSTDTQYF
>TRBJ1-3|TRBV7-2|once|.
TGTGCCAGCAGCTTAATAAAAGCTACCCTCGGAAACACCATATATTTT
CASSLIKATLGNTIYF
>TRBJ2-2|TRBV5-1|.|.
TGCGCCAGCAGTTCCGGGATTGCCACCGGGGAGCTGTTTTTT
CASSSGIATGELFF
>TRBJ1-6|TRBV27|.|.
TGTGCCAGCAGTTTTTACGTGAATTCACCCCTCCACTTT
CASSFYVNSPLHF
>TRBJ2-1|TRBV4-2|.|.
TGTGCCAGCAGCCAACGGTTCGGGACTCCTTACAATGAGCAGTTCTTC
CASSQRFGTPYNEQFF
>TRBJ2-3|TRBV5-1|.|TRBD2
TGCGCCAGCAGCTTGGGCGGGACTAGAGGCACAGATACGCAGTATTTT
CASSLGGTRGTDTQYF
>TRBJ1-1|TRBV5-1|.|TRBD1
TGCGCCAGCAGCTTGGAAGGGGGCAACACTGAAGCTTTCTTT
CASSLEGGNTEAFF
>TRBJ2-5|TRBV9|.|.
TGTGCCAGCGGCCCGGGACATGAAGAGACCCAGTACTTC
CASGPGHEETQYF
>TRBJ2-5|TRBV6-1|.|.
TGTGCCAGCAGTGATACCGGGACATGGGGGACCCAGTACTTC
CASSDTGTWGTQYF
>TRBJ2-7|TRBV29-1|few|.
TGCAGCGTCCTGTCTGGGGACGACGAGCAGTACTTC
CSVLSGDDEQYF
>TRBJ2-3|TRBV7-2|few|.
TGTGCCAGCAGCCCCGGGGGATTCGCTCCAGATACGCAGTATTTT
CASSPGGFAPDTQYF
>TRBJ2-5|TRBV18|.|TRBD2
TGTGCCAGCTCACCGGGGACTAGCGGGCGAGAGACCCAGTACTTC
CASSPGTSGRETQYF
>TRBJ2-3|TRBV2|.|.
TGTGCCAGCCATTATAGCACAGATACGCAGTATTTT
CASHYSTDTQYF
>TRBJ1-1|TRBV6-6|.|.
TGTGCCAGCAGTGACCCCATCGGACCAAACACTGAAGCTTTCTTT
CASSDPIGPNTEAFF
>TRBJ1-3|TRBV7-3|few|.
TGTGCCAGCAGCAGAAGACAGACTGGAAACACCATATATTTT
CASSRRQTGNTIYF